Detailed here is one TCR beta chain. This clone was recorded a few times. What antigen it recognizes has not been identified. Base qualities are not recorded, but no much larger clone differs from it by a single base. This sample stems from a study of graft-versus-host responses after intestinal transplantation (dated by TCRdb to the early 2020s). For the wider study: Recipients received multivisceral, liver-intestinal, or isolated intestinal transplants. Anti-thymocyte globulin induction was given to all recipients, followed by maintenance tacrolimus and steroids for approximately three years. After intestinal transplantation, graft-versus-host and host-versus-graft alloreactive T cell clones in the graft, circulation and bone marrow were tracked using bulk TCR-beta CDR3 sequencing. To identify alloreactive clones, pre-transplant mixed lymphocyte reaction products were sequenced and then compared with unstimulated pre-transplant donor and recipient T cells. The cohort enrolled 24 intestinal transplant recipients including one retransplant, and a few patients lacking pretransplant specimens were excluded. A peak of at least 4% donor T cells among recipient peripheral blood mononuclear cells was the definition used for donor T cell macrochimerism. Rather than being sequenced by the commercial service, samples from three later patients were sequenced in-house on an Illumina MiSeq and processed with MiXCR.

Library preparation used the immunoSEQ multiplex PCR assay. For most patients, genomic DNA was subjected to high-throughput TCR-beta CDR3 sequencing by Adaptive Biotechnologies. The paper's data handling went like this. TCR sequencing data were retrieved from Adaptive's ImmunoSEQ software for around 19 patients, whereas a few other patients were processed with MiXCR and VDJtools. CDR3 nucleotide sequences shared between donor and recipient were removed because the origin of such sequences could not be assigned. Alloreactive clones required at least 2-fold expansion over unstimulated cells and minimum CFSE-low frequency of 0.002% (template counts) or 0.001% (read counts). Mappable clones were those detected in sequenced pre-transplant spleen, lymph node, or MLR CFSE-low populations of the donor or recipient. The cumulative frequency of alloreactive clones was calculated as a percentage of all sequences, weighted by copy number. This immuneACCESS table, as held by TCRdb, lists in-frame sequences with V and J called but not all clones. Of the missing ones, under half trace to an unresolved V gene in checked studies; the others have no known cause. Clonal size and the V and J genes are those of that table, whereas D and trimming came from the DNA. A total of around 30,000 clones appear in this sample, about four fifths of them only once. The ten largest make up 3% of the sample.

Summary of the overall study and its limitations: In the allografts of patients with donor T cell macrochimerism, GvH to HvG T cell clonal ratios were high. GvH clones were detected in recipient bone marrow, and some of these GvH clones were observed earlier in ileal mucosa or blood, consistent with an intestinal mucosal origin. The relatively low number and heterogeneity of intestinal transplant patients limited the conclusions. Early after transplant, peak levels of circulating GvH clones were found to be associated with declines in HvG clones.

The CDR3 numbers 14 residues from cysteine through phenylalanine. Of the read, only the CDR3 DNA is kept; its 42 bases are in frame from base 1. Trimming removed 3 bases from V and 10 bases from J, leaving 14 bases between the germline ends. CDR1 and CDR2 are drawn from the germline V gene: SGDLS, YYNGEE. Dithiothreitol, EDTA incubations and collagenase D digestion were used to isolate intraepithelial and lamina propria lymphocytes from graft specimens. Bulk TCR-beta sequencing was performed on serial intestinal graft biopsy specimens collected as late as 600 days after transplant. The sequence is built from TRBV9 and TRBJ1-6; perhaps TRBD1 is the D gene, with 5 bases matching. The receptor's source is a human patient who received an intestinal transplant, so some T cells may come from the graft donor. The sequences come from ileum tissue, collected 98 days after intestinal transplantation. The sequenced DNA: TGTGCCAGCAGCGCTGGGGGGAGCGGGTCACCCCTCCACTTT. This encodes CASSAGGSGSPLHF.